This TCR beta chain is from a study of control samples from healthy donors and cancer patients. The germline V and J ends were trimmed by 5 bases and 3 bases, with 17 bases remaining between them. CDR1 and CDR2 (germline): SGHVS, FQNEAQ. The CDR3 length is 15 residues. Clones were sequenced by immunoSEQ multiplex PCR, and TCRdb holds only the in-frame ones, with some missing. Of tens of thousands of clones detected, 70% to 90% appear once; the ten largest clones hold approximately 20%. The source of this sequence is a young man in good health. The chain carries TRBV7-8 and TRBJ2-7; tentative D call: TRBD2 (5 bases). The specimen was blood. The CDR3 DNA is TGTGCCAGCAGCAACGCCCCGGAGGTTCACTACGAGCAGTACTTC. Translating it yields CASSNAPEVHYEQYF.